These 21 T cell receptor beta chains were sequenced from one sample in a study of blood T cell repertoires in COVID-19. Only in-frame clones appear in the TCRdb table, and some are missing; sequencing was by immunoSEQ multiplex PCR. This table holds hundreds of thousands of clones, approximately 90% found once. Specimen: PBMCs or T cells enriched from blood (not recorded which). These receptors originate from a woman under 40 who had recovered from COVID-19.

The chain joins TRBV6-4 to TRBJ1-2; D remains unclear. This CDR3 contains 13 residues. CDR1 and CDR2 (germline): MRHNA, SNTAGT. V lost 0 bases and J lost 4, with 6 bases in between. DNA of the CDR3: TGTGCCAGCAGTGACTCTTACGGCTATGGCTACACCTTC. Protein product: CASSDSYGYGYTF.

The chain employs TRBV4-2 and TRBJ2-7; perhaps TRBD1 as D (6 bases). V was pared by 1 base and J by 0 bases, with 10 bases between. CDR3 length: 15 residues. Germline values: CDR1 LGHNA, CDR2 YNFKEQ. CDR3 loop: CASSQVGANSYEQYF. The CDR3, as DNA: TGTGCCAGCAGCCAAGTGGGGGCTAACTCCTACGAGCAGTACTTC.

The chain couples TRBV6-5 to TRBJ1-6; D gene unclear. Germline V gene sequence: CDR1 MNHEY, CDR2 SVGAGI. This CDR3 contains 15 residues. Trimming stripped 2 bases from V and 6 bases from J, with 11 bases between. The CDR3 region is CASSYDTRGNSPLHF. CDR3 in DNA: TGTGCCAGCAGTTACGACACCCGGGGTAATTCACCCCTCCACTTT.

Concerning this clone itself: Other DNA sequences from this sample encode an identical CDR3 as well. The V gene is TRBV28, the J gene TRBJ1-5; no reliable D call. V dropped 5 bases and J dropped 4 bases, with 3 bases sitting between them. The CDR3 runs to 11 residues. CDR1 MDHEN and CDR2 SYDVKM come from the germline V gene. The CDR3 spells CASSTNQPQHF. CDR3 nucleotides: TGTGCCAGCAGTACTAATCAGCCCCAGCATTTT.

The genes are TRBV7-9 and TRBJ2-7; the match to TRBD1 covers 12 bases. With 4 bases clipped from V and 4 bases from J, the junction kept 11 bases outside the gene matches. Looked up from germline, CDR1 is SEHNR and CDR2 is FQNEAQ (reference sequence). This CDR3 has 17 amino acids. CDR3 nucleotides: TGTGCCAGCAGCTCGCTACCCGGGACAGGGGGCCCGTACGAGCAGTACTTC. Translation: CASSSLPGTGGPYEQYF.

The chain is built from TRBV7-2 and TRBJ2-5; 14 positions agree with TRBD2. V was pared by 5 bases and J by 5 bases, with 7 bases of the junction left unmatched. The V gene's germline CDR1 is SGHTA and CDR2 FQGNSA. The CDR3 spans 16 residues. Here the CDR3 reads CASSPRLAGGVETQYF. CDR3 nucleotides: TGTGCCAGCAGCCCTAGACTAGCGGGAGGGGTGGAGACCCAGTACTTC.

The CDR3 sequence: CASSPRQTGYTF. In DNA form, the CDR3 reads TGCGCCAGCAGCCCGAGACAGACGGGCTACACCTTC. The chain joins TRBV5-1 to TRBJ1-2; TRBD1 is a possible D gene (5 bases). This CDR3 region has 12 residues. Trimming shortened V by 4 bases and J by 8 bases, and 12 bases separated the two germline ends. Germline V gene sequence: CDR1 SGHRS, CDR2 YFSETQ.

This rearrangement joins TRBV5-1 to TRBJ1-5; TRBD1 aligns across 7 bases. This CDR3 is built from 14 residues. V shed 4 bases and J 4 bases; nucleotides not matched to a gene: 5. The germline CDR1 and CDR2 sequences are SGHRS and YFSETQ. CDR3 sequence reads: CASSLTGLNQPQHF. In nucleotides, the CDR3 is TGCGCCAGCAGCCTGACAGGGTTAAATCAGCCCCAGCATTTT.

This clone was found once. This chain joins TRBV9 and TRBJ1-2; 7 nucleotides match TRBD1. V dropped 3 bases and J dropped 4; count of bases not matched to a gene: 6. This CDR3 spans 14 amino acids. The germline gives CDR1 SGDLS, CDR2 YYNGEE. CDR3: CASSASGQSYGYTF. CDR3 coding DNA: TGTGCCAGCAGCGCCTCGGGACAGAGCTATGGCTACACCTTC.

The genes are TRBV5-1 and TRBJ2-1; TRBD2 is a possible D gene (6 bases). This CDR3 comprises 18 residues. Germline V CDR1 and CDR2: SGHRS, YFSETQ. Trimming cost V 0 bases and J 4 bases, with 20 bases left between them. The CDR3 sequence is CASSLAPMEGRSYNEQFF. For the CDR3, the DNA is TGCGCCAGCAGCTTGGCGCCCATGGAGGGTCGTTCTTACAATGAGCAGTTCTTC.

The chain links TRBV3-1 (or the pseudogene TRBV3-2) to TRBJ1-1; no reliable D call. The CDR3 loop spans 12 amino acids. Trimming left V 4 bases short and J 3 bases short, with 6 bases between. CDR1 is LGHDT, CDR2 YNNKEL, per germline (reference sequence). The CDR3 loop is CASSPSDTEAFF. CDR3 sequence (DNA): TGTGCCAGCAGCCCGTCCGACACTGAAGCTTTCTTT.

This rearrangement joins TRBV28 to TRBJ1-2, with 9 bases matching TRBD1. The CDR3 has 13 amino acids. The junction had 4 bases not matched to a gene; V was cut back by 6 bases and J by 5 bases. Germline lookup yields CDR1 MDHEN and CDR2 SYDVKM. In nucleotides, the CDR3 is TGTGCCAGCAGAACCGGGACAGGGTATGGCTACACCTTC. This gives the protein CASRTGTGYGYTF.

V and J are TRBV7-3 and TRBJ2-1; maybe TRBD2 (5 bases). Germline V gene sequence: CDR1 SGHTA, CDR2 FQGTGA. Trimming stripped 6 bases from V and 5 bases from J, with 17 bases between. The CDR3 consists of 15 residues. CDR3 region: CASSQSGLRNNEQFF. The CDR3 DNA is TGTGCCAGCAGTCAGAGCGGCCTAAGGAACAATGAGCAGTTCTTC.

The chain uses TRBV3-1 (or the pseudogene TRBV3-2) and TRBJ2-7; 8 nucleotides agree with TRBD2. Germline values: CDR1 LGHDT, CDR2 YNNKEL (reference sequence). After removal of 1 base from V and 1 base from J, the junction contained 3 bases not matched to a gene. This CDR3 has 15 residues. The DNA for the CDR3 is TGTGCCAGCAGCCAAGTCGGGAGGGGTTCCTACGAGCAGTACTTC. The encoded protein is CASSQVGRGSYEQYF.

The CDR3 spells CASSNDREGNTIYF. CDR3 sequence (DNA): TGTGCCAGCAGTAATGACAGGGAAGGAAACACCATATATTTT. This chain uses TRBV28 with TRBJ1-3, with 7 bases that match TRBD1. Germline V gives CDR1 MDHEN, CDR2 SYDVKM. V lost 5 bases to trimming and J lost 4 bases; unmatched junction nucleotides: 5. The CDR3 has 14 amino acids.

The chain employs TRBV19 and TRBJ2-3, with 9 bases lining up with TRBD2. The J segment lost 1 base and the V segment lost 5 bases, leaving 4 bases of the junction unmatched. Germline assignment: CDR1 LNHDA and CDR2 SQIVND (reference sequence). The length of the CDR3 is 15 residues. The CDR3 reads CASSPRTSGTDTQYF. The DNA of the CDR3 is TGTGCCAGTAGTCCGAGGACTAGCGGCACAGATACGCAGTATTTT.

The chain joins TRBV15 to TRBJ2-5; 8 bases agree with TRBD2. The CDR3 contains 17 residues. Germline V lookup: CDR1 LNHNV, CDR2 YYDKDF (reference sequence). The V gene end was trimmed by 3 bases and the J gene end by 0 bases; junction bases not matched to a gene: 9. DNA of the CDR3: TGTGCCACCAGCAGTCCCGAACTAGCGGAAGACCAAGAGACCCAGTACTTC. Translating it yields CATSSPELAEDQETQYF. The whole variable domain, filled in from reference TRBV15 and TRBJ2-5, reads DAMVIQNPRYQVTQFGKPVTLSCSQTLNHNVMYWYQQKSSQAPKLLFHYYDKDFNNEADTPDNFQSRRPNTSFCFLDIRSPGLGDTAMYLCATSSPELAEDQETQYFGPGTRLLVL.

This rearrangement joins TRBV28 to TRBJ2-6; TRBD2 matches at 11 bases. Germline V gene data show CDR1 as MDHEN and CDR2 as SYDVKM. The V gene end was trimmed by 8 bases and the J gene end by 1 base; junction bases not matched to a gene: 10. The CDR3 contains 18 residues. The CDR3 here is CASSDGTSGLSGANVLTF. CDR3 in DNA: TGTGCCAGCTCAGACGGGACTAGCGGTTTATCTGGGGCCAACGTCCTGACTTTC.

The genes are TRBV9 and TRBJ2-1, with TRBD1 identical over 8 bases. Germline loops: CDR1 SGDLS, CDR2 YYNGEE. Germline trimming cut 4 bases from V and 9 bases from J; bases unmatched to any gene: 15. The CDR3 totals 16 residues. Here the CDR3 DNA reads TGTGCCAGCAGCCCAAGGCAGGGGGCGAAGGGTGGTGAGCAGTTCTTC. Its protein product is CASSPRQGAKGGEQFF.

The rearrangement links TRBV19 to TRBJ2-7, with 9 bases lining up with TRBD1. The CDR3 is made up of 16 amino acids. Trimming at V came to 3 bases and at J to 2 bases, leaving 8 bases not matched to a gene. The germline gives CDR1 LNHDA, CDR2 SQIVND (reference sequence). The CDR3 here is CASSINPGQGAYEQYF. The CDR3, as DNA: TGTGCCAGTAGTATTAACCCGGGACAGGGAGCCTACGAGCAGTACTTC.

The J gene is TRBJ2-6, the V gene TRBV30; 11 positions agree with TRBD1. The germline gives CDR1 GTSNPN, CDR2 SVGIG (reference sequence). Trimming took 6 bases from V and 2 from J; bases not matched to a gene: 12. The CDR3 covers 18 residues. The CDR3 DNA follows: TGTGCCTGTTCCCAGTTTGGACAGGGGGCTACTGGGGCCAACGTCCTGACTTTC. Translation gives CACSQFGQGATGANVLTF.